Sequencing of this T cell receptor (beta chain) was carried out in a study of blood T cell repertoires in COVID-19. Study-wide background: T cells, B-cell-depleted T cells, or PBMCs supplied cDNA or gDNA.

The data were produced by immunoSEQ multiplex PCR, yet TCRdb's version contains in-frame clones alone and is incomplete. The profile shows about 530,000 clones, roughly nine tenths of them singletons. CDR3 length: 14 amino acids. V lost 3 bases to trimming and J lost 4 bases; unmatched junction nucleotides: 5. Germline lookup yields CDR1 SGHAT and CDR2 FQNNGV. Sequencing input: peripheral blood. The rearrangement joins TRBV11-2 to TRBJ2-7; 8 nucleotides line up with TRBD1. The clonotype was recovered from a woman aged 45-59 years with COVID-19, enrolled during active disease. The CDR3 loop is CASSLSQGAYEQYF. In nucleotides, the CDR3 is TGTGCCAGCAGCTTGTCGCAGGGGGCTTACGAGCAGTACTTC.